What follows is one TCR beta chain and its context. The source of the sample is a study of blood T cell repertoires in COVID-19. This table comes from immunoSEQ multiplex PCR, and its TCRdb copy is limited to in-frame clones, with some not included. The table has roughly 160,000 clones, approximately 90% seen once; the top ten hold over 3.5%. Germline trimming cut 11 bases from V and 3 bases from J; bases unmatched to any gene: 13. Germline values: CDR1 SGHTA, CDR2 FQGNSA. This CDR3 has 15 residues. The sample was peripheral blood. The TCR sequence derives from an older woman who had recovered from COVID-19. The rearrangement joins TRBV7-2 to TRBJ2-3, with 8 bases identical to TRBD2. The CDR3 protein is CASGRGGPNTDTQYF. As DNA, the CDR3 is TGTGCCTCCGGGAGGGGGGGGCCAAATACAGATACGCAGTATTTT. Using reference TRBV7-2 and TRBJ2-3 for the parts outside the CDR3, the full variable domain is GAGVSQSPSNKVTEKGKDVELRCDPISGHTALYWYRQSLGQGLEFLIYFQGNSAPDKSGLPSDRFSAERTGGSVSTLTIQRTQQEDSAVYLCASGRGGPNTDTQYFGPGTRLTVL.